This is a list of T cell receptor beta chains from one sample in a study of T cells in Graves' hyperthyroidism and ophthalmopathy. Each CDR3 protein gets one entry after TCRdb re-called the multiplex PCR reads with MiXCR. This sample has a few hundred thousand distinct CDR3 sequences, with less than 15% found just once. Specimen: blood. These receptors originate from a woman in her 40s with Graves' hyperthyroidism that later progressed to Graves' ophthalmopathy. Both conserved end residues are part of each CDR3. Each record gives: clone size, J gene, V gene, D gene, CDR3 protein, CDR3 DNA. The D gene is left open where the match is weak. Size is stated for part of the rows, as once, few or many counts, or as a class when the clone is expanded.

abundance: many; j_gene: TRBJ1-5; v_gene: TRBV28; d_gene: TRBD1; CDR3aa: CASSSGTAFNQPQHF; CDR3nt: TGTGCCAGCAGTTCCGGGACAGCTTTCAATCAGCCCCAGCATTTT
abundance: few; j_gene: TRBJ2-7; v_gene: TRBV7-9; d_gene: TRBD2; CDR3aa: CASSLGGSNEQYF; CDR3nt: TGTGCCAGCAGCTTAGGCGGGAGTAACGAGCAGTACTTC
abundance: many; j_gene: TRBJ2-6; v_gene: TRBV10-3; d_gene: -; CDR3aa: CAITLNPLEGISGANVLTF; CDR3nt: TGTGCCATCACTCTCAACCCCCTGGAGGGGATCTCTGGGGCCAACGTCCTGACTTTC
abundance: many; j_gene: TRBJ1-2; v_gene: TRBV10-2; d_gene: -; CDR3aa: CASSESWSGANGYTF; CDR3nt: TGCGCCAGCAGTGAGTCGTGGTCAGGCGCGAATGGCTACACCTTC
abundance: many; j_gene: TRBJ2-5; v_gene: TRBV20-1; d_gene: -; CDR3aa: CSAQDSAQETQYF; CDR3nt: TGCAGTGCGCAGGACAGCGCTCAAGAGACCCAGTACTTC
abundance: -; j_gene: TRBJ2-1; v_gene: TRBV7-9; d_gene: TRBD1; CDR3aa: CASSQGQGANEQFF; CDR3nt: TGTGCCAGCAGCCAGGGACAGGGGGCTAATGAGCAGTTCTTC
abundance: -; j_gene: TRBJ2-1; v_gene: TRBV19; d_gene: -; CDR3aa: CASSYGLFSYNEQFF; CDR3nt: TGTGCCAGTAGTTACGGACTATTTTCCTACAATGAGCAGTTCTTC
abundance: many; j_gene: TRBJ2-5; v_gene: TRBV20-1; d_gene: -; CDR3aa: CSARGLWETQYF; CDR3nt: TGCAGTGCTAGAGGTCTTTGGGAGACCCAGTACTTC
abundance: many; j_gene: TRBJ2-1; v_gene: TRBV4-1; d_gene: TRBD2; CDR3aa: CASSQDMGLGRPEQFF; CDR3nt: TGCGCCAGCAGCCAAGATATGGGACTAGGGAGACCTGAGCAGTTCTTC
abundance: -; j_gene: TRBJ1-5; v_gene: TRBV7-9; d_gene: -; CDR3aa: CASSLNSYSNQPQHF; CDR3nt: TGTGCCAGCAGCTTAAACAGTTATAGCAATCAGCCCCAGCATTTT
abundance: many; j_gene: TRBJ1-5; v_gene: TRBV2; d_gene: -; CDR3aa: CASRGLSNQPQHF; CDR3nt: TGTGCCAGCCGGGGCCTTAGCAATCAGCCCCAGCATTTT
abundance: many; j_gene: TRBJ2-3; v_gene: TRBV27; d_gene: -; CDR3aa: CASSHRAPSDTQYF; CDR3nt: TGTGCCAGCAGTCACCGGGCCCCGTCGGATACGCAGTATTTT
abundance: -; j_gene: TRBJ2-7; v_gene: TRBV5-6; d_gene: TRBD2; CDR3aa: CASSFGAGGEQYF; CDR3nt: TGTGCCAGCAGCTTCGGCGCGGGAGGCGAGCAGTACTTC
abundance: many; j_gene: TRBJ1-6; v_gene: TRBV18; d_gene: -; CDR3aa: CASSPPGGSSYNSPLHF; CDR3nt: TGTGCCAGCTCACCACCGGGGGGGAGCTCCTATAATTCACCCCTCCACTTT
abundance: many; j_gene: TRBJ1-1; v_gene: TRBV6-6; d_gene: -; CDR3aa: CASSYSGTVNTEAFF; CDR3nt: TGTGCCAGCAGTTACTCGGGGACGGTGAACACTGAAGCTTTCTTT
abundance: many; j_gene: TRBJ1-1; v_gene: TRBV7-8; d_gene: -; CDR3aa: CASSLVPIQAFF; CDR3nt: TGTGCCAGCAGCTTAGTTCCCATCCAAGCTTTCTTT
abundance: many; j_gene: TRBJ2-3; v_gene: TRBV28; d_gene: TRBD1; CDR3aa: CASSLGQGAVRERDTQYF; CDR3nt: TGTGCCAGCAGTCTCGGACAGGGGGCGGTGCGGGAGAGAGATACGCAGTATTTT
abundance: many; j_gene: TRBJ1-2; v_gene: TRBV12-3/TRBV12-4; d_gene: -; CDR3aa: CASSLAVLGEANYGYTF; CDR3nt: TGTGCCAGCAGTTTAGCGGTTTTAGGAGAAGCTAACTATGGCTACACCTTC
abundance: -; j_gene: TRBJ2-1; v_gene: TRBV11-1; d_gene: TRBD1; CDR3aa: CASSLGWDRGSEQFF; CDR3nt: TGTGCCAGCAGCTTAGGTTGGGACAGGGGTAGTGAGCAGTTCTTC
abundance: -; j_gene: TRBJ1-1; v_gene: TRBV18; d_gene: TRBD1; CDR3aa: CASSRAFRGPEGTEAFF; CDR3nt: TGTGCCAGCTCTCGGGCCTTCAGGGGGCCCGAGGGCACTGAAGCTTTCTTT
abundance: once; j_gene: TRBJ1-2; v_gene: TRBV5-5; d_gene: TRBD1; CDR3aa: CASSLGQGVFYGYTF; CDR3nt: TGTGCCAGCAGCCTTGGACAGGGGGTCTTCTATGGCTACACCTTC
abundance: many; j_gene: TRBJ1-6; v_gene: TRBV3-1; d_gene: TRBD1; CDR3aa: CASSQGTGYSPLHF; CDR3nt: TGTGCCAGCAGCCAAGGGACAGGTTATTCACCCCTCCACTTT
abundance: few; j_gene: TRBJ2-5; v_gene: TRBV19; d_gene: TRBD2; CDR3aa: CASSSLGTSGRRVGTQYF; CDR3nt: TGTGCCAGTAGTTCTCTAGGGACTAGCGGGAGAAGGGTGGGGACCCAGTACTTC
abundance: many; j_gene: TRBJ2-7; v_gene: TRBV29-1; d_gene: TRBD2; CDR3aa: CSVHSGNLYEQYF; CDR3nt: TGCAGCGTGCATAGCGGGAACCTCTACGAGCAGTACTTC
abundance: few; j_gene: TRBJ2-7; v_gene: TRBV5-5; d_gene: -; CDR3aa: CASSLSRTFSYEQYF; CDR3nt: TGTGCCAGCAGCTTAAGTAGAACCTTCTCCTACGAGCAGTACTTC
abundance: many; j_gene: TRBJ1-5; v_gene: TRBV24-1; d_gene: TRBD1; CDR3aa: CATCRGPGQPQHF; CDR3nt: TGTGCCACCTGCAGGGGGCCCGGTCAGCCCCAGCATTTT
abundance: -; j_gene: TRBJ1-5; v_gene: TRBV27; d_gene: -; CDR3aa: CASLIHQGSNQPQHF; CDR3nt: TGTGCCAGCCTCATACACCAGGGTTCGAATCAGCCCCAGCATTTT
abundance: few; j_gene: TRBJ1-6; v_gene: TRBV7-9; d_gene: -; CDR3aa: CASSLDYSPLHF; CDR3nt: TGTGCCAGCAGCTTAGATTATTCACCCCTCCACTTT
abundance: few; j_gene: TRBJ1-1; v_gene: TRBV4-1; d_gene: -; CDR3aa: CASSQDILRANTEAFF; CDR3nt: TGCGCCAGCAGCCAAGATATCCTAAGGGCGAACACTGAAGCTTTCTTT